This T cell receptor (beta chain) was sequenced during a study of T cell repertoires in cytomegalovirus infection (dated by TCRdb to about 2019). Broadly, across the study: Because public TCR beta signatures pointed to carriage of CMV infection together with the matching HLA type, the HLA type of each donor mattered for the analysis.

CDR1 and CDR2, looked up from the germline V gene, are WSHSY and SAAADI. Relative to germline, V is missing 4 bases and J is missing 4 bases, with 9 bases of the junction outside any gene match. Reading from cysteine to phenylalanine, the CDR3 counts 15 amino acids. Just CDR3 DNA is preserved here, 45 bases in frame from base 1. TCRdb records Illumina HiSeq 1500 as the sequencer. TCRdb handled the public reads itself, with Q25 trimming in fastp and clone calling in MiXCR, and kept productive beta chains. Every distinct CDR3 protein forms one entry, paired with its most common genes and DNA. Within this sample are roughly 720,000 distinct CDR3 sequences, with about 40% of them counted one time only. Of the sample, about 2.8% is held by the ten largest clones. What the work shows at the level of the full study, not this receptor alone: The ex vivo response was dominated by HLA-C-restricted CMV-specific TCR beta clonotypes, which also provided the single most frequent clonotype in two of eight donors. In both this cohort and an independent roughly 360-donor cohort, the cumulative frequency of public TCR beta family members distinguished carriers of CMV infection plus the relevant HLA type.

This clonotype was seen only a few times. Its target antigen remains unknown. Qualities for individual bases were not recorded, and no much larger clone is one base off. The receptor was derived from a human donor in good health (CMV status not recorded). Some clones in this sample may be carry-over from other donors' samples. The sequencing input was PBMCs. Recombination connected TRBV10-2 to TRBJ1-1; 7 central nucleotides agree with TRBD1. The CDR3 amino acid sequence is: CASSGADRPTTEAFF. The DNA sequence is as follows: TGCGCCAGCAGTGGGGCGGACAGGCCAACCACTGAAGCTTTCTTT.